This T cell receptor beta chain was retrieved from a study of cytomegalovirus exposure and HLA in healthy donors. The table lists this clone with a few counts. Its antigen is unknown. Other nucleotide sequences in the sample specify the same CDR3. Overall study findings and caveats: Accurate prediction of HLA-A and HLA-B alleles (for most subjects) was reportedly achieved from TCR beta sequences. In a later analysis, a missense DCLRE1C variant was linked to TCR beta V- and J-gene trimming.

With 60 Vbeta and 13 Jbeta primers, the PCR was carried out. The repertoire was sequenced with immunoSEQ multiplex PCR; TCRdb's copy has only in-frame clones and lacks some. Counted here are approximately 150,000 clones, around 78% occurring once; the ten biggest clones make up around 5.9%. CDR3 length: 13 residues. Germline-derived CDR1 and CDR2 are MRHNA and SNTAGT. Trimming removed 3 bases from V and 3 bases from J, with 5 bases in between. Input material: PBMCs. This clonotype was obtained from a woman between 40 and 55 years old in good health and CMV-seropositive. The chain has TRBV6-4 and TRBJ2-2; D is possibly TRBD2 (5 bases). The CDR3 protein is CASSEGDTGELFF. DNA for the CDR3: TGTGCCAGCAGTGAGGGAGACACCGGGGAGCTGTTTTTT.